This TCR beta chain was retrieved from a study of blood T cell repertoires in COVID-19. The protocol was immunoSEQ multiplex PCR, while the TCRdb copy is restricted to in-frame clones and leaves out a portion. This table holds about 200,000 clones, about 91% found once. Sequenced material: peripheral blood. This clonotype was sampled from a woman in her forties with acute or convalescent COVID-19.

CDR3 region: CASSFRAGSYEQYV. The CDR3 DNA reads TGTGCCAGCAGCTTCCGCGCAGGGTCCTACGAGCAGTACGTC. The chain joins TRBV11-2 to TRBJ2-7, with a possible D match to TRBD1 (5 bases). The CDR3 has 14 residues. The ends were cut back, 3 bases at V and 1 base at J, with 10 bases in the middle. Germline assignment: CDR1 SGHAT and CDR2 FQNNGV.